Listed here are 25 T cell receptor beta chains from one sample, sequenced in a study of blood T cell repertoires in COVID-19. Data came from immunoSEQ multiplex PCR; TCRdb stores just in-frame clones and leaves some out. The table records roughly 320,000 clones, about nine tenths of them present only once. The material sequenced was PBMCs or T cells enriched from blood (not recorded which). The receptors were sampled from a man aged 25-45 years who had recovered from COVID-19.

In this sample, this clone turned up a few times. The gene calls are TRBV6-4 and TRBJ1-5; D remains ambiguous. The germline V and J ends were trimmed by 2 bases and 7 bases, with 30 bases remaining between them. From germline, CDR1 is MRHNA and CDR2 SNTAGT. The CDR3 is made up of 20 amino acids. CDR3 protein: CASSDPALRVPPLKRQPQHF. Written as DNA, the CDR3 is TGTGCCAGCAGTGACCCAGCCTTGAGGGTACCCCCTCTGAAGAGGCAGCCCCAGCATTTT.

The CDR3 sequence is CASSISGNYEQYF. The CDR3, as DNA: TGTGCCAGTAGTATTTCAGGGAACTACGAGCAGTACTTC. The chain is built from TRBV19 and TRBJ2-7, with D possibly TRBD1 on 5 matching bases. V was pared by 3 bases and J by 3 bases, with 9 bases between. The CDR3 spans 13 residues. The germline V gene encodes CDR1 LNHDA and CDR2 SQIVND (reference sequence).

V is TRBV28 and J is TRBJ2-4; 12 positions agree with TRBD1. V lost 5 bases, J lost 12 bases, and 11 bases stayed unmatched. CDR1 MDHEN and CDR2 SYDVKM come from the germline V gene. There are 15 residues in the CDR3. CDR3 in amino acids: CASSPNRDRGPNQYF. In nucleotides, the CDR3 is TGTGCCAGCAGTCCTAACCGGGACAGGGGGCCCAATCAGTACTTC.

This clone was counted once. The V gene is TRBV15, the J gene TRBJ1-2, with a tentative D call TRBD1 (5 bases). CDR1 and CDR2 from the germline V gene are LNHNV and YYDKDF (reference sequence). V was pared by 1 base and J by 2 bases, with 11 bases between. The CDR3 has 15 amino acids. The CDR3: CATSRGAGSNYGYTF. CDR3 nucleotides: TGTGCCACCAGCAGAGGGGCAGGGTCGAACTATGGCTACACCTTC.

A single count supports this clone. The chain joins TRBV10-2 to TRBJ2-3; no firm D call. The CDR3 contains 15 residues. The V and J ends lost 2 bases and 3 bases respectively, with 12 bases between them. Germline lookup yields CDR1 WSHSY and CDR2 SAAADI. CDR3 nucleotides: TGCGCCAGCAGTGAGCCCATAGTATCTACAGATACGCAGTATTTT. This codes for CASSEPIVSTDTQYF.

This chain links TRBV27 with TRBJ2-7, with 9 bases that match TRBD1. With V trimmed by 3 bases and J by 6 bases, 9 bases remained unmatched. Germline V gene data show CDR1 as MNHEY and CDR2 as SMNVEV (reference sequence). The CDR3 length is 15 residues. The CDR3 region has the DNA TGTGCCAGCAGTTTGACCTACAGGGGGCGCATCGAGCAGTACTTC. Translated, it gives CASSLTYRGRIEQYF.

V and J are TRBV4-2 and TRBJ1-2; D possibly corresponds to TRBD1 (6 bases). V was cut by 1 base and J by 1 base, with 10 bases left in between. Germline V CDR1 and CDR2: LGHNA, YNFKEQ. This CDR3 spans 15 amino acids. CDR3 region: CASSQGTALNYGYTF. CDR3 nucleotide sequence: TGTGCCAGCAGCCAAGGGACAGCACTTAACTATGGCTACACCTTC.

This CDR3 is CASRRTGRENYGYTF. CDR3 bases: TGTGCCAGCAGGCGAACAGGGAGGGAGAACTATGGCTACACCTTC. The chain couples TRBV5-5 to TRBJ1-2, with D perhaps TRBD1 (6 bases). The germline CDR1 and CDR2 sequences are SGHKS and YYEKEE (reference sequence). Trimming pared 5 bases from V and 2 bases from J, leaving 16 bases between. This CDR3 comprises 15 residues.

V usage is TRBV3-1 (or the pseudogene TRBV3-2) and J usage is TRBJ1-3, with a tentative D call TRBD1 (5 bases). Germline V gene lookup returns CDR1 LGHDT and CDR2 YNNKEL (reference sequence). V lost 4 bases and J lost 16, with 17 bases in between. The CDR3 is 12 residues long. CDR3 sequence (DNA): TGTGCCAGCAGCCCAGGGCGGGACGGCCTGTATTTT. Protein product: CASSPGRDGLYF.

This chain connects TRBV7-6 to TRBJ1-6, with unresolved D. Germline V gene data show CDR1 as SGHVS and CDR2 as FNYEAQ. Between the trimmed V and J ends, which lost 5 bases and 7 bases, there was a span of 9 bases. The CDR3 totals 13 residues. CDR3 sequence reads: CASSGQPNSPLHF. Here the CDR3 DNA reads TGTGCCAGCAGCGGGCAGCCAAATTCACCCCTCCACTTT.

This chain links TRBV5-8 with TRBJ2-5, with D unresolved. Trimming took 0 bases from V and 5 from J, leaving 14 bases between them. CDR1 and CDR2 from the germline V gene are SGHTS and YDEGEE. This CDR3 region has 15 residues. The CDR3 sequence is CASSLAQALRETQYF. CDR3 DNA: TGTGCCAGCAGCTTGGCCCAGGCCCTTCGGGAGACCCAGTACTTC. Filled out from reference TRBV5-8 and TRBJ2-5, the complete variable domain reads EAGVTQSPTHLIKTRGQQATLRCSPISGHTSVYWYQQALGLGLQFLLWYDEGEERNRGNFPPRFSGRQFPNYSSELNVNALELEDSALYLCASSLAQALRETQYFGPGTRLLVL.

Of note for this clone: The junction does not match germline at one end; this may be a read error. The gene calls are TRBV7-7 and TRBJ2-5; 10 nucleotides align to TRBD1. Germline CDR1 and CDR2: SSHAT and FNYEAQ (reference sequence). This CDR3 is built from 16 residues. CDR3 in DNA: TGTGCTAGCAGCTCAATGGACAGGGGGGCTGGAAAGACCCAGTACTTC. Its protein product is CASSSMDRGAGKTQYF.

The rearrangement uses TRBV12-3 or TRBV12-4 and TRBJ1-5; D is unclear. CDR3 size: 13 residues. Trimming removed 4 bases from V and 4 bases from J, with 8 bases in between. CDR3 sequence (DNA): TGTGCCAGCAGTTCCTGGGAGAATCAGCCCCAGCATTTT. Protein sequence: CASSSWENQPQHF.

This sequence joins TRBV3-1 (or the pseudogene TRBV3-2) and TRBJ2-5; the match to TRBD2 covers 9 bases. The V and J ends lost 4 bases and 2 bases, in that order; junction bases with no gene match: 8. Germline assignment: CDR1 LGHDT and CDR2 YNNKEL (reference sequence). The CDR3 extends over 16 amino acids. CDR3 loop: CASSREWRGGQETQYF. Here the CDR3 DNA reads TGTGCCAGCAGCCGCGAATGGCGGGGGGGGCAAGAGACCCAGTACTTC.

The V call is TRBV7-8, the J call TRBJ1-3; 8 nucleotides align to TRBD1. In germline, CDR1 is SGHVS, CDR2 FQNEAQ. This CDR3 comprises 15 residues. With V trimmed by 1 base and J by 2 bases, 1 base remained unmatched. CDR3 in DNA: TGTGCCAGCAGCTTAGGGGGACAGGCTGGAAACACCATATATTTT. This sequence encodes CASSLGGQAGNTIYF.

This clone is a singleton in its sample. The rearrangement joins TRBV12-5 to TRBJ2-3; 9 bases fit TRBD2. The length of the CDR3 is 15 residues. The ends lost 3 bases at V and 5 bases at J; junction bases unmatched: 6. The V gene's germline CDR1 is LGHNT and CDR2 FRNRAP. As DNA, the CDR3 is TGTGCTAGTGGTTTAGGGCGGGGGGGCTTAGATACGCAGTATTTT. This encodes CASGLGRGGLDTQYF.

The genes are TRBV4-2 and TRBJ2-7; TRBD2 aligns across 10 bases. This CDR3 comprises 15 residues. Trimming cost V 0 bases and J 4 bases; bases outside gene matches: 3. The germline CDR1 and CDR2 sequences are LGHNA and YNFKEQ. This chain's CDR3 is CASSQDTAGGYEQYF. Here the CDR3 DNA reads TGTGCCAGCAGCCAAGATACAGCGGGAGGGTACGAGCAGTACTTC.

V usage is TRBV6-5 and J usage is TRBJ1-1; no definite D call. V was clipped by 2 bases and J by 4 bases, with 8 bases between them. CDR1 and CDR2 from the germline V gene are MNHEY and SVGAGI. The CDR3 contains 13 residues. The CDR3 protein is CASSYGPSTEAFF. The CDR3 DNA follows: TGTGCCAGCAGTTACGGTCCGAGCACTGAAGCTTTCTTT.

This clone was seen a handful of times. The rearrangement links TRBV2 to TRBJ2-7, with TRBD1 matching over 9 bases. This CDR3 contains 15 residues. With 6 bases clipped from V and 1 base from J, the junction kept 7 bases outside the gene matches. Germline V gives CDR1 SNHLY, CDR2 FYNNEI. The CDR3 nucleotides read TGTGCCAGCAGAGCCGGGACAGGGCCATCCTACGAGCAGTACTTC. Translation gives CASRAGTGPSYEQYF.

The chain couples TRBV21-1 to TRBJ1-2; the table's D call, TRBD1, was not checked against the DNA. TRBV21-1 is given as a pseudogene. The CDR3 runs 12 residues. This CDR3 is CASSGQNHGYTF. In DNA form, the CDR3 reads TGTGCCAGCAGCGGGCAGAATCATGGCTACACCTTC.

The chain recombines TRBV7-9 with TRBJ2-7, with a tentative D call TRBD2 (5 bases). CDR3 length equals 14 residues. V was cut by 0 bases and J by 5 bases, with 11 bases left in between. Germline CDR1 and CDR2: SEHNR and FQNEAQ (reference sequence). The CDR3 spells CASSLAGLGHEQYF. CDR3 bases: TGTGCCAGCAGCTTAGCCGGACTCGGGCACGAGCAGTACTTC.

The CDR3 loop is CSVGTNSGTEQYF. As DNA, the CDR3 is TGCAGCGTTGGGACTAACAGCGGGACCGAGCAGTACTTC. J is TRBJ2-7 and V is TRBV29-1; 7 positions match TRBD2. Germline CDR1 and CDR2: SQVTM and ANQGSEA. The CDR3 is 13 amino acids. V was pared by 4 bases and J by 6 bases, with 9 bases of the junction left unmatched.

The chain couples TRBV29-1 to TRBJ2-5; TRBD1 agrees at 7 bases. The ends lost 3 bases at V and 2 bases at J; junction bases unmatched: 0. This CDR3 region has 12 residues. Per the germline V gene, CDR1 is SQVTM and CDR2 is ANQGSEA. The CDR3 sequence is CSVDRGQETQYF. The CDR3 nucleotides read TGCAGCGTTGACAGGGGGCAAGAGACCCAGTACTTC.

This chain uses TRBV7-8 with TRBJ2-3; TRBD1 aligns across 8 bases. Trimming removed 3 bases from V and 5 bases from J; junction bases left unmatched: 10. This CDR3 comprises 16 residues. CDR1 and CDR2 (germline): SGHVS, FQNEAQ. CDR3 sequence: CASSLVDRASGDTQYF. The DNA for the CDR3 is TGTGCCAGCAGCTTGGTGGACAGGGCGAGTGGAGATACGCAGTATTTT.

V and J are TRBV7-2 and TRBJ2-5, with TRBD2 identical over 7 bases. Unmatched junction bases numbered 11, after V lost 5 bases and J lost 2 bases. In germline, CDR1 is SGHTA, CDR2 FQGNSA. The CDR3 length is 16 residues. CDR3 DNA sequence: TGTGCCAGCAGCCTGACGGGTAGCGGGTATCAAGAGACCCAGTACTTC. Its translation: CASSLTGSGYQETQYF.